A single sample is the source of the 18 T cell receptor beta chains below, sequenced in a study of response to subunit inactivated influenza vaccine. MiXCR, run by TCRdb on the RT-PCR reads, gives a single entry per CDR3 protein. Of 650,000 or so distinct CDR3 sequences listed, around 13% were seen once; the top ten hold approximately 7.6%. The material was PBMCs from blood, obtained approximately 15 days before vaccination. The receptors derive from a man in his fifties or sixties who received an inactivated influenza vaccine.

The chain joins TRBV20-1 to TRBJ2-7; 10 bases fit TRBD2. The ends lost 1 base at V and 2 bases at J; junction bases unmatched: 2. Germline CDR1 reads DFQATT; CDR2 reads SNEGSKA (reference sequence). The CDR3 runs 14 residues. CDR3 sequence reads: CSARVLAGAYEQYF. The CDR3 region has the DNA TGCAGTGCTAGAGTCCTAGCGGGAGCCTACGAGCAGTACTTC.

Only a few counts were recorded for this clonotype. The CDR3 loop is CASSPRLAGIYNEQFF. The CDR3 nucleotides are TGTGCCAGCAGCCCTCGACTAGCGGGAATCTACAATGAGCAGTTCTTC. The chain carries TRBV7-8 and TRBJ2-1; 11 bases are shared with TRBD2. Trimming removed 5 bases from V and 3 bases from J; junction bases left unmatched: 6. Germline lookup yields CDR1 SGHVS and CDR2 FQNEAQ. This CDR3 spans 16 amino acids.

This clonotype was picked up a small number of times. The rearrangement links TRBV12-3 or TRBV12-4 to TRBJ2-7; D gene ambiguous. This CDR3 comprises 16 residues. V shed 3 bases and J shed 3 bases, with 18 bases lying between them. In nucleotides, the CDR3 is TGTGCCAGCAGTTTCCCCTCGGACGAGCGTAGCTACGAGCAGTACTTC. This encodes CASSFPSDERSYEQYF.

The table lists this clonotype with a few counts. The rearrangement joins TRBV28 to TRBJ2-1, with a weak D call TRBD1 (5 bases). Germline-derived CDR1 and CDR2 are MDHEN and SYDVKM. The CDR3 is made up of 14 amino acids. V lost 2 bases and J 9 bases, leaving 14 bases between the germline ends. The CDR3 sequence: CASSLGARESEQFF. In DNA, the CDR3 is TGTGCCAGCAGTTTAGGGGCCCGCGAGAGTGAGCAGTTCTTC.

This clonotype was observed a handful of times. This chain links TRBV19 with TRBJ2-7; D might be TRBD1 or TRBD2, each matching 5 bases. This CDR3 spans 13 amino acids. CDR1 and CDR2 from the germline V gene are LNHDA and SQIVND (reference sequence). Trimming shortened V by 7 bases and J by 4 bases, and 14 bases separated the two germline ends. The CDR3 DNA is TGTGCCAGTAACGAGGGGATGTCTTACGAGCAGTACTTC. As protein: CASNEGMSYEQYF.

CDR3 in DNA: TGTGCCAGCAGAGAACAGGGGAATGATGGCTACACCTTC. Protein: CASREQGNDGYTF. The chain links TRBV12-3 or TRBV12-4 to TRBJ1-2; TRBD1 agrees at 7 bases. This CDR3 region has 13 residues. J was trimmed by 6 bases and V by 6 bases; bases with no gene match: 7.

This chain connects TRBV12-3 or TRBV12-4 to TRBJ2-1, with 7 bases that match TRBD2. V lost 6 bases and J lost 3; bases outside the gene matches: 8. CDR3 length: 15 residues. DNA for the CDR3: TGTGCCAGCAGCCTTGTACGGGGGGTCTACAATGAGCAGTTCTTC. It codes for CASSLVRGVYNEQFF.

At least ten counts were recorded for this clonotype. The V call is TRBV6-2 or TRBV6-3, the J call TRBJ2-7, with no clear D. Germline V lookup: CDR1 MNHEY, CDR2 SVGEGT. V lost 4 bases, J lost 1 base, and 14 bases lay in between. This CDR3 is built from 15 residues. This chain's CDR3 is CASSSTSRTSYEQYF. The CDR3 region has the DNA TGTGCCAGCAGTTCAACTTCCCGAACTTCCTACGAGCAGTACTTC.

Points on this clonotype: Sequence at one end of the junction differs from germline and may be a read error. The chain employs TRBV7-7 and TRBJ2-2; no clear D gene. CDR1 and CDR2 (germline): SSHAT, FNYEAQ (reference sequence). The CDR3 covers 15 residues. Here the CDR3 reads CASSPRVSNTGELFF. The CDR3 nucleotides are TGTGCTAGCAGCCCCCGGGTGTCAAACACCGGGGAGCTGTTTTTT.

This clonotype has a handful of counts. The chain recombines TRBV7-6 with TRBJ2-7; D is unclear. The CDR3 extends over 15 amino acids. From germline, CDR1 is SGHVS and CDR2 FNYEAQ. Trimming removed 3 bases from V and 2 bases from J, with 14 bases in between. The CDR3 loop is CASSFEPRATYEQYF. For the CDR3, the DNA is TGTGCCAGCAGCTTCGAGCCTCGGGCGACCTACGAGCAGTACTTC.

This clonotype occurred a few times. The rearrangement uses TRBV20-1 and TRBJ2-7; 9 bases match TRBD1. With 3 bases clipped from V and 7 bases from J, the junction kept 7 bases outside the gene matches. This CDR3 has 13 residues. The germline V gene has CDR1 DFQATT and CDR2 SNEGSKA (reference sequence). CDR3 loop: CSARAGTGREQYF. The CDR3 coding sequence is TGCAGTGCTAGGGCCGGGACAGGGCGGGAGCAGTACTTC.

As to this clonotype: A read error may produce the germline difference seen at one junction end. The chain joins TRBV12-3 or TRBV12-4 to TRBJ2-1, with 16 bases identical to TRBD2. The CDR3 runs to 14 residues. The CDR3 nucleotides read TGTGCCAGCAGTCCTGGGACTAGCGGGAGGGCACAGCTTTTC. The encoded protein is CASSPGTSGRAQLF.

This clonotype has just a few counts. The V gene is TRBV7-8, the J gene TRBJ2-1, with unresolved D. The ends were cut back, 5 bases at V and 0 bases at J, with 14 bases in the middle. CDR1 SGHVS and CDR2 FQNEAQ come from the germline V gene. The CDR3 is 16 amino acids. In nucleotides, the CDR3 is TGTGCCAGCAGCCCGGCCCAGGTGAGCTCCTACAATGAGCAGTTCTTC. It codes for CASSPAQVSSYNEQFF.

The V and J genes are TRBV5-1 and TRBJ1-2; D not resolved. The ends were cut back, 0 bases at V and 4 bases at J, with 16 bases in the middle. The CDR3 is 16 residues long. Germline loops: CDR1 SGHRS, CDR2 YFSETQ. CDR3 in amino acids: CASSLEVRVSGYGYTF. CDR3 bases: TGCGCCAGCAGCTTGGAGGTCCGCGTCTCCGGCTATGGCTACACCTTC.

The V gene is TRBV9, the J gene TRBJ2-6, with 7 bases that match TRBD2. The CDR3 consists of 19 residues. Germline loops: CDR1 SGDLS, CDR2 YYNGEE. V was pared by 1 base and J by 0 bases, with 10 bases of the junction left unmatched. The CDR3 DNA sequence: TGTGCCAGCAGCGTAAGCCCGGGGGGAGGTAGCTCTGGGGCCAACGTCCTGACTTTC. Its protein is CASSVSPGGGSSGANVLTF.

This clonotype was counted many times. The chain combines TRBV14 with TRBJ2-7; 11 bases line up with TRBD2. CDR1 is SGHDN, CDR2 FVKESK, per germline. V shed 3 bases, J shed 2 bases, and the junction held 3 bases outside the gene matches. CDR3 length equals 15 residues. The CDR3 spells CASSQGLAATYEQYF. The CDR3 DNA reads as TGTGCCAGCAGCCAGGGACTAGCGGCGACCTACGAGCAGTACTTC. Drawing the rest from reference TRBV14 and TRBJ2-7, the complete variable domain is EAGVTQFPSHSVIEKGQTVTLRCDPISGHDNLYWYRRVMGKEIKFLLHFVKESKQDESGMPNNRFLAERTGGTYSTLKVQPAELEDSGVYFCASSQGLAATYEQYFGPGTRLTVT.

The table lists this clonotype with a few counts. The genes are TRBV5-1 and TRBJ2-1; tentatively, D is TRBD2 (7 bases). Deletions cut 4 bases from V and 5 bases from J, with 16 bases between. CDR1 and CDR2 from the germline V gene are SGHRS and YFSETQ. This CDR3 contains 15 residues. DNA of the CDR3: TGCGCCAGCAGCGGGAGGGGGAGGCCGAACAATGAGCAGTTCTTC. Translated, it gives CASSGRGRPNNEQFF.

The chain is built from TRBV7-8 and TRBJ2-7; no definite D call. The CDR3 consists of 14 residues. CDR1 and CDR2 from the germline V gene are SGHVS and FQNEAQ. V lost 0 bases to trimming and J lost 5 bases, with 11 bases between them. This CDR3 is CASSLALRAHEQYF. CDR3 sequence (DNA): TGTGCCAGCAGCTTAGCGCTTAGGGCCCACGAGCAGTACTTC.